This T cell receptor beta chain was captured in a study of blood T cell repertoires in COVID-19. Profiling relied on immunoSEQ multiplex PCR, and the TCRdb table lists in-frame clones only, not all of them. Of about 220,000 clones in the sample, 82% were seen once. The CDR3 totals 12 residues. Trimming took off 5 bases at V and 7 bases at J, with 11 bases between the two ends. Germline V gives CDR1 LNHDA, CDR2 SQIVND (reference sequence). The receptor comes from a woman in her fifties or sixties who had recovered from COVID-19. V usage is TRBV19 and J usage is TRBJ1-1; D unresolved. Sample: PBMCs or T cells enriched from blood (not recorded which). The CDR3 DNA follows: TGTGCCAGTAGTGTACATCGTGGTGAAGCTTTCTTT. As protein: CASSVHRGEAFF.